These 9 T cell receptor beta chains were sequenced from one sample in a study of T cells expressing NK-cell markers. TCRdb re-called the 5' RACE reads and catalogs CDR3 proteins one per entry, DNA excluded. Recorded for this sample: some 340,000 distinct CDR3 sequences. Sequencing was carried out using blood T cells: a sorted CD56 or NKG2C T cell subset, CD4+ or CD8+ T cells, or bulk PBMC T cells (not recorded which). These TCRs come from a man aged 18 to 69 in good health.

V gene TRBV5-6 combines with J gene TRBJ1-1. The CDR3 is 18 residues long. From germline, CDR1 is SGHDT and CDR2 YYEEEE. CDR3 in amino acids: CASSLTLSGRGVNTEAFF.

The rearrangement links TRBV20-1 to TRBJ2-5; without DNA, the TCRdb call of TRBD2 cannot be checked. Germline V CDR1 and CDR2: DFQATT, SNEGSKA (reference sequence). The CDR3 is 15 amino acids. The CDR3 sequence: CSAARTSGGQETQYF.

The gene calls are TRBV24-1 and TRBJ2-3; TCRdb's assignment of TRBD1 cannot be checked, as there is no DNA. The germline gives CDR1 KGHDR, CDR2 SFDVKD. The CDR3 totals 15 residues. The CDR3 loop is CATSEREGEKYTQYF.

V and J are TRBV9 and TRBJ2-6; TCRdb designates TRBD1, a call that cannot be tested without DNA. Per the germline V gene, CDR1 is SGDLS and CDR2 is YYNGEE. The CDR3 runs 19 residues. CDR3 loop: CASSHRQVHPRSGANVLTF.

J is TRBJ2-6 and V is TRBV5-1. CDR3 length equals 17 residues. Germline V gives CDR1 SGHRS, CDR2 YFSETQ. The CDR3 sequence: CASRIQVSFSGANVLTF.

The CDR3: CASSVTGQFFFQQYF. The chain carries TRBV2 and TRBJ2-7; TCRdb picks TRBD1, but there is no DNA to check that call. The CDR3 sequence is 15 residues long. CDR1 and CDR2 from the germline V gene are SNHLY and FYNNEI.

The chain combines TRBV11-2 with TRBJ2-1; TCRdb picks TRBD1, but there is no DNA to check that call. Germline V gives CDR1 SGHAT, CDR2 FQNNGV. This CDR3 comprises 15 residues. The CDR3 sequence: CASRELGGIYNEQFF.

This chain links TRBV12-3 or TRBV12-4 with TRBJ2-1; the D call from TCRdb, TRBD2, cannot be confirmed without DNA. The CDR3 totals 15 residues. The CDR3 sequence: CASSLRGAPYNEQFF.

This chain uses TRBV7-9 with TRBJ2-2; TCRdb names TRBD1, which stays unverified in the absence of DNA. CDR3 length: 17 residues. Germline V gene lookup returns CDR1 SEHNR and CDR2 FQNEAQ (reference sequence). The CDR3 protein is CASSLQGSSWNTGELFF.